This T cell receptor beta chain stems from a study of Ad26.COV2.S vaccination and SARS-CoV-2 variants. About the study: Administration of Ad26.COV2.S was intramuscular, either once or twice 56 days apart. Study-wide findings and caveats: Measurements of TCR breadth and depth may have given underestimates of the total T cell responses. Non-spike TCR breadth showed similarity between vaccine and placebo recipients.

Indicated treatment: over 15 received Ad26.COV2.S at low or high dose, single or two shots; about 5 received placebo; per-sample allocation not given. The investigators took samples on day 63 after the first vaccine or placebo injection. Only in-frame clones appear in the TCRdb table, and some are missing; sequencing was by immunoSEQ multiplex PCR. The repertoire holds 300,000 to 400,000 clones, with roughly 85% as singletons. Concerning this clone: The target antigen is unknown.

The TCR comes from a person between 18 and 59 years old who received the Ad26.COV2.S COVID-19 vaccine or a placebo. The sample was peripheral blood, taken in a trial of Ad26.COV2.S vaccine versus placebo.

The CDR3 bases are TGTGCCAGCACCCCTACCGTGAGCTCCTACGAGCAGTACTTC. Residues: CASTPTVSSYEQYF. The chain combines TRBV2 with TRBJ2-7; no firm D call. V shed 7 bases and J shed 0 bases, with 13 bases lying between them. Germline CDR1 SNHLY, CDR2 FYNNEI. The CDR3 consists of 14 residues.